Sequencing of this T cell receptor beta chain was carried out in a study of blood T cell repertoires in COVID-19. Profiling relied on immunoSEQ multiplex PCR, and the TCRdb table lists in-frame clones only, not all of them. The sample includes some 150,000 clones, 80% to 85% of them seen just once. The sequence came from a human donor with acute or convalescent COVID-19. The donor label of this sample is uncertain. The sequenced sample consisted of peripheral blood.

As DNA, the CDR3 is TGCGCCAGCAGCATCCGGGACAGGGAGAACACCATATATTTT. It yields the protein CASSIRDRENTIYF. V is TRBV4-1 and J is TRBJ1-3; TRBD1 aligns across 9 bases. The CDR3 has 14 amino acids. The junction had 6 bases not matched to a gene; V was cut back by 5 bases and J by 7 bases. Germline V CDR1 and CDR2: MGHRA, YSYEKL.